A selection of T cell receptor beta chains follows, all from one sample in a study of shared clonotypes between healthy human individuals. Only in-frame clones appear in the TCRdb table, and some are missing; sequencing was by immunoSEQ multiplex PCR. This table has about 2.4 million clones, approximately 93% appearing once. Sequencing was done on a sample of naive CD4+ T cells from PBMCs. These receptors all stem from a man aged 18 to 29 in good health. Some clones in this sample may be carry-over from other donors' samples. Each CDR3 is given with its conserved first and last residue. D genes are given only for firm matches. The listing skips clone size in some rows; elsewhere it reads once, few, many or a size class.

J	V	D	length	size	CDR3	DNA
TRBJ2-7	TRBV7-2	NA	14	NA	CASSLTGRVYEQYF	TGTGCCAGCAGCTTAACTGGGCGGGTCTACGAGCAGTACTTC
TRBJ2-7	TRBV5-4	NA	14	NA	CASSLPTEPYEQYF	TGTGCCAGCAGCCTTCCTACCGAACCCTACGAGCAGTACTTC
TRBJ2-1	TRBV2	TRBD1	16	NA	CASSTQQGAGGVEQFF	TGTGCCAGCAGTACACAACAGGGGGCGGGTGGTGTTGAGCAGTTCTTC
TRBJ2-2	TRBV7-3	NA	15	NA	CASSLPGASTGELFF	TGTGCCAGCAGCTTACCGGGAGCCTCCACCGGGGAGCTGTTTTTT
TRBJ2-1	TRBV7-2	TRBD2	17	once	CASSPTILAGLNNEQFF	TGTGCCAGCAGCCCTACGATACTAGCGGGACTAAACAATGAGCAGTTCTTC
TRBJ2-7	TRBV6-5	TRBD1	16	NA	CASSYNPGTVSYEQYF	TGTGCCAGCAGTTACAACCCCGGGACAGTCTCCTACGAGCAGTACTTC
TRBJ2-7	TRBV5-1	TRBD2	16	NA	CASSYRLAGARYEQYF	TGCGCCAGCAGCTATAGACTAGCGGGAGCGCGTTACGAGCAGTACTTC
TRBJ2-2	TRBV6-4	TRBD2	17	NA	CASSAELAGAGTGELFF	TGTGCCAGCAGTGCAGAACTAGCGGGAGCTGGTACCGGGGAGCTGTTTTTT
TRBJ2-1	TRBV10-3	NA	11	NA	CASGIVAEQFF	TGTGCCAGTGGGATAGTCGCTGAGCAGTTCTTC
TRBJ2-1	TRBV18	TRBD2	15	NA	CASSPRSGGMDEQFF	TGTGCCAGCTCACCTCGATCGGGGGGTATGGATGAGCAGTTCTTC
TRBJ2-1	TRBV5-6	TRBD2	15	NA	CASSLGTSGRGIQFF	TGTGCCAGCAGCTTGGGGACTAGCGGCAGGGGTATCCAGTTCTTC
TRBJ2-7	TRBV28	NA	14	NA	CASSGPTSSYEQYF	TGTGCCAGCAGCGGCCCTACGAGCTCCTACGAGCAGTACTTC
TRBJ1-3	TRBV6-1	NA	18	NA	CASSERSRGRSGGNTIYF	TGTGCCAGCAGTGAAAGGTCGCGGGGGAGGTCGGGTGGAAACACCATATATTTT
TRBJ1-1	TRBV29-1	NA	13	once	CSVERLRNTEAFF	TGCAGCGTTGAACGCCTACGGAACACTGAAGCTTTCTTT
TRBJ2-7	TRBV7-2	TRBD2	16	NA	CASSLAGQRGSYEQYF	TGTGCCAGCAGCTTAGCGGGCCAGCGGGGATCCTACGAGCAGTACTTC
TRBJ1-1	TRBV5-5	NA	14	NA	CASSFPPPNTEAFF	TGTGCCAGCAGCTTCCCACCACCGAACACTGAAGCTTTCTTT
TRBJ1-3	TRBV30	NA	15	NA	CAWSVRAGWGNTIYF	TGTGCCTGGAGTGTACGGGCAGGATGGGGAAACACCATATATTTT
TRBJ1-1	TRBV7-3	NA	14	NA	CASSPRQGNTEAFF	TGTGCCAGCAGCCCCCGGCAGGGGAACACTGAAGCTTTCTTT
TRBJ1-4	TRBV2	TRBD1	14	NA	CASSPTGSGEKLFF	TGTGCCAGCAGTCCGACAGGGTCTGGAGAAAAACTGTTTTTT
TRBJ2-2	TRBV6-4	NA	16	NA	CASSFQFSANTGELFF	TGTGCCAGCAGCTTTCAGTTCTCCGCGAACACCGGGGAGCTGTTTTTT
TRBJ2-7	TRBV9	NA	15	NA	CASSEGDVWSYEQYF	TGTGCCAGCAGCGAAGGGGACGTTTGGTCCTACGAGCAGTACTTC
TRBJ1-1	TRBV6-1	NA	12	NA	CASSEGGGVAFF	TGTGCCAGCAGTGAAGGAGGGGGTGTAGCTTTCTTT
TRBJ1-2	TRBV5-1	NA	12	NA	CASSFDSKGYTF	TGCGCCAGCAGCTTTGACAGCAAAGGCTACACCTTC
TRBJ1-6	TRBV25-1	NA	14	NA	CASSVGPGTSPLHF	TGTGCCAGCAGTGTCGGCCCCGGGACTTCACCCCTCCACTTT
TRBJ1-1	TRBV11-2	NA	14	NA	CASSLAQGGTEAFF	TGTGCCAGCAGCTTAGCGCAGGGAGGGACTGAAGCTTTCTTT
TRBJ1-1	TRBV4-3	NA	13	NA	CASSPRQGTEAFF	TGCGCCAGCAGCCCCCGTCAGGGAACTGAAGCTTTCTTT
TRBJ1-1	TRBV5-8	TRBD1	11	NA	CASSSTGSAFF	TGTGCCAGCAGCTCGACAGGGTCCGCTTTCTTT
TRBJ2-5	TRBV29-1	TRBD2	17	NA	CSGKTGTSGRLGETQYF	TGCAGCGGAAAAACCGGGACTAGCGGGAGATTGGGAGAGACCCAGTACTTC
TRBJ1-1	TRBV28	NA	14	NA	CASTVGGVNTEAFF	TGTGCCAGCACCGTGGGGGGTGTGAACACTGAAGCTTTCTTT
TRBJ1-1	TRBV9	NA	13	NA	CASSAGRNTEAFF	TGTGCCAGCAGCGCCGGACGTAACACTGAAGCTTTCTTT
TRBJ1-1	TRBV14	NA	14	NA	CASSPRTGNTEAFF	TGTGCCAGCAGCCCCCGGACCGGGAACACTGAAGCTTTCTTT
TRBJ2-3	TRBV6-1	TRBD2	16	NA	CASSEWKAGGTDTQYF	TGTGCCAGCAGTGAATGGAAAGCGGGAGGTACAGATACGCAGTATTTT